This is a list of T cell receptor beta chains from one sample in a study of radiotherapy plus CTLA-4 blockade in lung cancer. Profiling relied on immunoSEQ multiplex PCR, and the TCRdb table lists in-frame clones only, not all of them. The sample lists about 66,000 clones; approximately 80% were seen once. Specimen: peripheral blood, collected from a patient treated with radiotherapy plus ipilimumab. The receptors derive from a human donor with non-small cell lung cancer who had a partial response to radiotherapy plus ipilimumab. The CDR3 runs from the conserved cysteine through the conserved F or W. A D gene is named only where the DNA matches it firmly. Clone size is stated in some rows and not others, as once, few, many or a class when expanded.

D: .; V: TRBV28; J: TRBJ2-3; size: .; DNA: TGTGCCAGCAGTTTCAGTCCGGGACTTCAGTATTTT; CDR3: CASSFSPGLQYF
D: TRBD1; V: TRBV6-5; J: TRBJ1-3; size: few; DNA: TGTGCCAGCAGGGGACAGAGTGGAAACACCATATATTTT; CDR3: CASRGQSGNTIYF
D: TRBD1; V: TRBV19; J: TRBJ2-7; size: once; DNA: TGTGCCAGTAAGAAACAGGGGACCTCCTACGAGCAGTACTTC; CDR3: CASKKQGTSYEQYF
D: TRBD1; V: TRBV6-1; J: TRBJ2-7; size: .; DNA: TGTGCCAGCAGGAGATATGGGACAGGGGTCGGCGAGCAGTACTTC; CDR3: CASRRYGTGVGEQYF
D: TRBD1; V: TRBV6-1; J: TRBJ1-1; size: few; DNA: TGTGCCAGCAAAGGACAGGAGTACCGGAACACTGAAGCTTTCTTT; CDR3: CASKGQEYRNTEAFF
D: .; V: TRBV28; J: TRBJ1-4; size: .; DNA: TGTGCCAGCAGTTTATCGGGGGGCTATAATGAAAAACTGTTTTTT; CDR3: CASSLSGGYNEKLFF
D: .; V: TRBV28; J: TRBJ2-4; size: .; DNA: TGTGCCAGCAGCCAAACAGGGATAGCCAAAAACATTCAGTACTTC; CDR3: CASSQTGIAKNIQYF
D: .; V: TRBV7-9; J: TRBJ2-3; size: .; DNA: TGTGCCAGCAGCTTAGCGACGGGAGCCCCCCCAGATACGCAGTATTTT; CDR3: CASSLATGAPPDTQYF
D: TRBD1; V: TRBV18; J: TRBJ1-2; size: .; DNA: TGTGCCAGCTCCCCGACAGGGATAGGTGGCTACACCTTC; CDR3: CASSPTGIGGYTF
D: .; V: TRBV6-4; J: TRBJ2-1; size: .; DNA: TGTGCCAGCAGCCGAGGCACCGAGGGGGATGAGCAGTTCTTC; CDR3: CASSRGTEGDEQFF
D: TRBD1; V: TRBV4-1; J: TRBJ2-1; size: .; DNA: TGCGCCAGCAGCCAAGGACAGGGTGCCTACAATGAGCAGTTCTTC; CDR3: CASSQGQGAYNEQFF
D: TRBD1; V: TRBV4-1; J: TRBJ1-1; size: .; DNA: TGCGCCAGCAGCTTGACAGGGGCGGACACTGAAGCTTTCTTT; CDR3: CASSLTGADTEAFF
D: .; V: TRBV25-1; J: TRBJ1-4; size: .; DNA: TGTGCCAGCAGTGAAGCTCGTGTAGACAGAGTTAATGAAAAACTGTTTTTT; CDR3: CASSEARVDRVNEKLFF
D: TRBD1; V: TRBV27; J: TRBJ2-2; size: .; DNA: TGTGCCAGCAGCTTGATCCCGGGACAGGGGGGCCTGTACCTCACCGGGGAGCTGTTTTTT; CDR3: CASSLIPGQGGLYLTGELFF
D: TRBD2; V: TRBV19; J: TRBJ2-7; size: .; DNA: TGTGCCAGTAGTTTAGCGGGAGAGTCCTACGAGCAGTACTTC; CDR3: CASSLAGESYEQYF
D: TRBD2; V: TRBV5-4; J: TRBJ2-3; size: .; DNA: TGTGCCAGCAGCTTGGAGCGGGAGGTTGGAGATACGCAGTATTTT; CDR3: CASSLEREVGDTQYF
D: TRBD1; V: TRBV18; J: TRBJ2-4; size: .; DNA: TGTGCCAGCTCACCTTCTGCCGGGGACAGGGGGATCCTTGAGGCGGTCAAAAACATTCAGTACTTC; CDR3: CASSPSAGDRGILEAVKNIQYF
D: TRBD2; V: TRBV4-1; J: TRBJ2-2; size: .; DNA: TGCGCCAGCAGCCAACCGGGACTAGCGGGAGGGAACACCGGGGAGCTGTTTTTT; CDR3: CASSQPGLAGGNTGELFF
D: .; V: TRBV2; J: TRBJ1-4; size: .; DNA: TGTGCCAGCAGTGAAGCCGGGGGTTATAACAAACTGTTTTTT; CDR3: CASSEAGGYNKLFF
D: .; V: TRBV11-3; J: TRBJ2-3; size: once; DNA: TGTGCCAGCAGCTTAGGTCTAGGCCGCACAGATACGCAGTATTTT; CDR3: CASSLGLGRTDTQYF
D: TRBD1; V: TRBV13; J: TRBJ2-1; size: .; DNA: TGTGCCAGCAGCCTCGGACAGGGGGCTTACAATGAGCAGTTCTTC; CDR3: CASSLGQGAYNEQFF
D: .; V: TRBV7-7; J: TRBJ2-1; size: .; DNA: TGTGCCAGCAGCTTAGCGATTGGGGCAGGGCGAAGGTCCTACAATGAGCAGTTCTTC; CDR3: CASSLAIGAGRRSYNEQFF
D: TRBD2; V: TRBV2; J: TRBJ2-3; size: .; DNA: TGTGCCAGCCCCGAGCGGGAGTCGACGGATACGCAGTATTTT; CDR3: CASPERESTDTQYF
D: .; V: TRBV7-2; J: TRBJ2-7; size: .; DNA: TGTGCCAGCAGCTCCGCCGGGACTGAATACAACGAGCAGTACTTC; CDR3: CASSSAGTEYNEQYF
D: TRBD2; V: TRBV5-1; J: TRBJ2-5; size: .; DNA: TGCGCCAGCAGCCAAACTAGCGTCCCAGAGACCCAGTACTTC; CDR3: CASSQTSVPETQYF
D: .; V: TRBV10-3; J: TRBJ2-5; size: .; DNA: TGTGCCATCAGTGAGTCGTCAAACCAAGAGACCCAGTACTTC; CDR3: CAISESSNQETQYF
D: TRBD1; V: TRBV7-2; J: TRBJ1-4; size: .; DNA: TGTGCCAGCAGCAGACAGGGGTATAATGAAAAACTGTTTTTT; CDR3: CASSRQGYNEKLFF
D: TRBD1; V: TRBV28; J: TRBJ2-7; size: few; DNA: TGTGCCAGCAGTTTGTGGACAGGGAACGAGCAGTACTTC; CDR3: CASSLWTGNEQYF
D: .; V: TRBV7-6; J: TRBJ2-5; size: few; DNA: TGTGCCAGCAGCGTCCTCCAAGAGACCCAGTACTTC; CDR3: CASSVLQETQYF
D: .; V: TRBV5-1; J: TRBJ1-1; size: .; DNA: TGCGCCAGCAACTTAGACAGGATGGAGACTGAAGCTTTCTTT; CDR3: CASNLDRMETEAFF
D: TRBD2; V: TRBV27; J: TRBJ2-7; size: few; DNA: TGTGCCAGCAGCAAGACTAGCTGGCAGTACTTC; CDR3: CASSKTSWQYF
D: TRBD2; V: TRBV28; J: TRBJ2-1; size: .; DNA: TGTGCCAGCAGTTTACCGGGACTAGCGGGTCATTACTCCTACAATGAGCAGTTCTTC; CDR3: CASSLPGLAGHYSYNEQFF
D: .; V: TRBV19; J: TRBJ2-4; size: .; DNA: TGTGCCAGTAGTCTCTTGGCCAAAAACATTCAGTACTTC; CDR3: CASSLLAKNIQYF
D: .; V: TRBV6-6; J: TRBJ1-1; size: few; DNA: TGTGCCAGCAGTAGCGGAGGGCATGCCACTGAAGCTTTCTTT; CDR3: CASSSGGHATEAFF
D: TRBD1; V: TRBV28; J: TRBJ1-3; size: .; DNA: TGTGCCAGCAGCATTACCGGGACAGCTGGAAACACCATATATTTT; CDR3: CASSITGTAGNTIYF
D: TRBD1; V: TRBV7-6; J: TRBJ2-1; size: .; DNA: TGTGCCAGCAGCTTACCGGGACAGGGAAGGAACAATGAGCAGTTCTTC; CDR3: CASSLPGQGRNNEQFF
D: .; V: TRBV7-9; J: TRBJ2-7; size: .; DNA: TGTGCCAGCAGCTTAGAGTCCGGGGTTAGTAAGCAGTACTTC; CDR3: CASSLESGVSKQYF
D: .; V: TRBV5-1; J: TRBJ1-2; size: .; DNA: TGCGCCAGCAGCTTAGACTTGACTGGCTACACCTTC; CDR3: CASSLDLTGYTF
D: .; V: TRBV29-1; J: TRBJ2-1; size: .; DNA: TGCAGCGTAGCGCGTTCCTACAATGAGCAGTTCTTC; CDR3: CSVARSYNEQFF
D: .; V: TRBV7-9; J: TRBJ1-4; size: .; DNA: TGTGCCAGCAGCCAAGACCCAGCGAGCTCTGAAAAACTGTTTTTT; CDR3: CASSQDPASSEKLFF